The clone carrying this T cell receptor (beta chain) has a handful of counts. What it recognizes is unknown. Regarding time point: 2014-2015 season, pre-vaccination. The data originate from a study of follicular helper T cells after annual influenza vaccination. General observations from the study: Recurrent ICOS+CD38+ cTfh clonotypes included tetramer and AIM influenza-specific ones.

The repertoire was sequenced with immunoSEQ multiplex PCR; TCRdb's copy has only in-frame clones and lacks some. The top ten hold approximately 0.96% of the sample, which has some 10,000 clones, about 80% seen once. There are 14 residues in the CDR3. Germline trimming cut 6 bases from V and 0 bases from J; bases unmatched to any gene: 3. Germline loops: CDR1 MNHNY, CDR2 SVGAGI (reference sequence). The source was CXCR5- memory CD4+ T cells sorted from blood, collected on the day of influenza vaccination. The chain recombines TRBV6-6 with TRBJ2-7, with TRBD2 matching over 9 bases. The clonotype was recovered from an adult who received the influenza vaccine. The CDR3 DNA sequence: TGTGCCAGCAGCCGGACTAGCGACTCCTACGAGCAGTACTTC. Protein sequence: CASSRTSDSYEQYF.